This record covers a single TCR beta chain. Authors' analysis steps: Amplified reference gene primers provided the basis for estimating nucleated cell counts. The assay was immunoSEQ multiplex PCR, and TCRdb's table has in-frame clones only and misses some. V and J calls and clone size are those listed in that table; D and trimming were worked out from the DNA. The sample has approximately 68,000 clones; approximately 89% are singletons. These data come from a study of blood T cell repertoires in COVID-19. In the study overall: Samples of COVID-19 (acute and convalescent) were obtained from the United States, Italy and Spain. PBMCs, B-cell-depleted T cells, or T cells were the source of the cDNA or gDNA that made up the material.

The CDR3 covers 15 residues. Germline V gives CDR1 MRHNA, CDR2 SNTAGT. After removal of 2 bases from V and 8 bases from J, the junction contained 11 bases not matched to a gene. The sequence came from a woman in her fifties or sixties with acute or convalescent COVID-19. This chain links TRBV6-4 with TRBJ1-2; 7 bases map to TRBD1. Source material: peripheral blood. The CDR3 here is CASSDPTQGHVGYTF. Written as DNA, the CDR3 is TGTGCCAGCAGTGACCCTACACAGGGGCACGTGGGCTACACCTTC.